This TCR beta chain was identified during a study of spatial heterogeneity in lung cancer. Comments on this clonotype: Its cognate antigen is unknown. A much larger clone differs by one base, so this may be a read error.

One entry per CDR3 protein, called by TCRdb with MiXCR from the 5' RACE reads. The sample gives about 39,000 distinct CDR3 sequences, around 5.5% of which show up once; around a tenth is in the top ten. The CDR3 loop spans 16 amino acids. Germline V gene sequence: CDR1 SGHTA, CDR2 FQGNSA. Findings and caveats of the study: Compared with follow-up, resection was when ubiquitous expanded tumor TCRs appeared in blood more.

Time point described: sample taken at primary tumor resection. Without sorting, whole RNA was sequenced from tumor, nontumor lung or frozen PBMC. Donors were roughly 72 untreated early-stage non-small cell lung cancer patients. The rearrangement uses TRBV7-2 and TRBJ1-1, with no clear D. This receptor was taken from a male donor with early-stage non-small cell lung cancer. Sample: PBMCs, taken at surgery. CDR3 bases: TGTGCCGGCAGCTTATTCTTGAGCGTCCGGAACACTGAAGCTTTCTTT. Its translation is CAGSLFLSVRNTEAFF.